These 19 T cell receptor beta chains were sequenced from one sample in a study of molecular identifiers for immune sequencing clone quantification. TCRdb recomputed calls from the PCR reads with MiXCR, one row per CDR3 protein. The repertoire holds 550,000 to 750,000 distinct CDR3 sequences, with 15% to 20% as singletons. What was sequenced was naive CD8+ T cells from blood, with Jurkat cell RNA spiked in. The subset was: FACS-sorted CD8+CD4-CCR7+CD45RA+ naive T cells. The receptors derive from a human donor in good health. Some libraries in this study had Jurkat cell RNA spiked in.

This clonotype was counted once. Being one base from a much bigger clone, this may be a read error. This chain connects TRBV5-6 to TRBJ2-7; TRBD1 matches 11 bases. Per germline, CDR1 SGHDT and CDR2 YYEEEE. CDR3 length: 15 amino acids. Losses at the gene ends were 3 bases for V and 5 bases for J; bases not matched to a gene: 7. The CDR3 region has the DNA TGTGCCAGCAGCTCGGCCAGGACAGGGGGCAACGAGCAGTACTTC. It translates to CASSSARTGGNEQYF.

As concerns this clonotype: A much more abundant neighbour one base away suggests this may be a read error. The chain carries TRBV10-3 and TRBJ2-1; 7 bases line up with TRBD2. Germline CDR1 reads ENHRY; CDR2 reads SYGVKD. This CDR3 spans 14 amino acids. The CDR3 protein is CAISGGSLRDERFF. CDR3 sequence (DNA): TGTGCCATCAGCGGGGGGTCCCTACGCGATGAGCGGTTCTTC.

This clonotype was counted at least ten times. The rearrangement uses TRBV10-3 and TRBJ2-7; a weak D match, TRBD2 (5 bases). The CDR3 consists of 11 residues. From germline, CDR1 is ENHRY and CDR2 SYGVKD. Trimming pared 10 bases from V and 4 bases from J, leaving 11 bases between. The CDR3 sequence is CATDGGYEQYF. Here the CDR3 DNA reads TGTGCCACCGACGGCGGGTACGAGCAGTACTTC.

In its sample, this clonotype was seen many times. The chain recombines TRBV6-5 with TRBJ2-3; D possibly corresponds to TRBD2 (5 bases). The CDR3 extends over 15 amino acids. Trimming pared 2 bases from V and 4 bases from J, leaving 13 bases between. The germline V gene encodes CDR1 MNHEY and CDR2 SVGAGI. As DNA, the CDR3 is TGTGCCAGCAGTTACCTCACCATGCGGGCAGATACGCAGTATTTT. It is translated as CASSYLTMRADTQYF.

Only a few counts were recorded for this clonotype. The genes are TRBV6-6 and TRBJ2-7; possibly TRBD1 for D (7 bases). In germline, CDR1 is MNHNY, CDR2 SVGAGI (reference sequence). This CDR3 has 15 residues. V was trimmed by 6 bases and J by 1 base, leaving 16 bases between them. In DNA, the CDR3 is TGTGCCAGCAGCCAGGCGGGACAGTTATCCTACGAGCAGTACTTC. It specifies CASSQAGQLSYEQYF.

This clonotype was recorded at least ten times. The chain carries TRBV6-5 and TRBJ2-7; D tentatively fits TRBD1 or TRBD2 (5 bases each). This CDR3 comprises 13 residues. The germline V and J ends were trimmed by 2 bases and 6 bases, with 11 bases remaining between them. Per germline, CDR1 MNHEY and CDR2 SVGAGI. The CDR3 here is CASSYNRDAEQYF. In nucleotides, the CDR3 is TGTGCCAGCAGTTACAACCGGGACGCCGAGCAGTACTTC.

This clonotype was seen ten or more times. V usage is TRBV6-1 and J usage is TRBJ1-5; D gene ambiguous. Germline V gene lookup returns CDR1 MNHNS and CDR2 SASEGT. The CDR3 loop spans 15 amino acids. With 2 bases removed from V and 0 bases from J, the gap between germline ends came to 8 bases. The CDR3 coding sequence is TGTGCCAGCAGTGAATCTCAGGATAGCAATCAGCCCCAGCATTTT. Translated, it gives CASSESQDSNQPQHF.

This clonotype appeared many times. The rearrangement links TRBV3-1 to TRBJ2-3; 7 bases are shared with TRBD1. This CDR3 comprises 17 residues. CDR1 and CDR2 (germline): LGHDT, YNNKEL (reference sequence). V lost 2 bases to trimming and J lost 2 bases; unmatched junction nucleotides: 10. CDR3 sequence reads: CASSQPTGKAPTDTQYF. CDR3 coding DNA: TGTGCCAGCAGCCAACCGACAGGGAAGGCCCCCACAGATACGCAGTATTTT.

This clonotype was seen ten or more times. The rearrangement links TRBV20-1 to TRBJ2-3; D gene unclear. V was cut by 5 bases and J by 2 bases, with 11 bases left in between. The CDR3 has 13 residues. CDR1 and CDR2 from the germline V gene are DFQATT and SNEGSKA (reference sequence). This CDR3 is CSAPHPLTDTQYF. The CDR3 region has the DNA TGCAGTGCTCCCCACCCCCTCACAGATACGCAGTATTTT.

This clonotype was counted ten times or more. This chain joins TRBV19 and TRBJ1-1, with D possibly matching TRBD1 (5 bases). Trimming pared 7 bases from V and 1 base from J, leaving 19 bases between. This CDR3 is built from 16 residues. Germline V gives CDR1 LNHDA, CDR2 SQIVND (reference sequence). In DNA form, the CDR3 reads TGTGCCAGTACCCTCATCGCTGGGGCGGCGAACACTGAAGCTTTCTTT. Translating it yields CASTLIAGAANTEAFF.

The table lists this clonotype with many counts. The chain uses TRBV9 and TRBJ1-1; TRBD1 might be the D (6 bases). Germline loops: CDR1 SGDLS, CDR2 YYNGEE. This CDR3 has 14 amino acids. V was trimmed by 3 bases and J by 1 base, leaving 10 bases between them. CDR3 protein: CASSAETGNTEAFF. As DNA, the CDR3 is TGTGCCAGCAGCGCAGAGACAGGGAACACTGAAGCTTTCTTT.

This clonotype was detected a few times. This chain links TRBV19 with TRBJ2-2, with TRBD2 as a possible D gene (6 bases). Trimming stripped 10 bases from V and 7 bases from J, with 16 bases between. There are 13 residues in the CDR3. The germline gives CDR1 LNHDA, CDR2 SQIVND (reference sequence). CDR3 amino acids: CATGGLSGGELFF. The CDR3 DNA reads TGTGCCACCGGGGGACTTTCGGGCGGGGAGCTGTTTTTT.

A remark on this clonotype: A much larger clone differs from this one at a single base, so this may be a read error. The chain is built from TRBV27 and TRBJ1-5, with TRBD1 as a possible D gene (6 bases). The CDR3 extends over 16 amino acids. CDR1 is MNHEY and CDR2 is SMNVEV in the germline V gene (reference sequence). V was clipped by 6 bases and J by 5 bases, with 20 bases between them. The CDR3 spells CASSLTGRVVDQPQHF. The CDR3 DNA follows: TGTGCCAGCAGCCTCACAGGGAGAGTAGTAGATCAGCCCCAGCATTTT.

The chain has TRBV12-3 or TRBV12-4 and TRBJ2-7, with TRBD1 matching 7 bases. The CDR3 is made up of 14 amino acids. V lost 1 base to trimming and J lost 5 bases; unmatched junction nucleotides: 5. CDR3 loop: CASSLDRGSHEQYF. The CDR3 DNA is TGTGCCAGCAGTTTAGACAGGGGTTCCCACGAGCAGTACTTC.

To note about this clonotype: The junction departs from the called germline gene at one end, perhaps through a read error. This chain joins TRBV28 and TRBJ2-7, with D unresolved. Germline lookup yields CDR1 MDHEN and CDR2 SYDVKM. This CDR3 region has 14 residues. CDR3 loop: CAGSPRATVYEQYF. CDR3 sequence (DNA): TGTGCCGGCAGTCCTCGAGCGACGGTCTACGAGCAGTACTTC.

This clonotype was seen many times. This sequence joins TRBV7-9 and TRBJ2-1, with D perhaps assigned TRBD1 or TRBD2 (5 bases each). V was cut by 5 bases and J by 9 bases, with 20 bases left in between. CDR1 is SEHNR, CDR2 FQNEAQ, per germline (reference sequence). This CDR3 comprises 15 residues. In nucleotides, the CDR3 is TGTGCCAGCAGCGCCCCGTTGGGGGTACGTGCTGAGCAGTTCTTC. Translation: CASSAPLGVRAEQFF.

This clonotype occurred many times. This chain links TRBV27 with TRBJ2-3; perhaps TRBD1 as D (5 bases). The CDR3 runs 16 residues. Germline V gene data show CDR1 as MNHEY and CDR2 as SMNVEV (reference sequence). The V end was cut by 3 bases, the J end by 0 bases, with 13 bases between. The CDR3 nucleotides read TGTGCCAGCAGTTTGCTGGGCAGGGCTAGCACAGATACGCAGTATTTT. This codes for CASSLLGRASTDTQYF.

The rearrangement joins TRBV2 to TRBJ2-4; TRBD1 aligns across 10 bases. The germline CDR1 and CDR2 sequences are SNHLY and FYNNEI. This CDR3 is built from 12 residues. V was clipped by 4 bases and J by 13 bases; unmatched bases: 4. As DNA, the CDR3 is TGTGCCAGCAGTGCGGGACAGGGGTGGCAGTACTTC. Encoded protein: CASSAGQGWQYF.

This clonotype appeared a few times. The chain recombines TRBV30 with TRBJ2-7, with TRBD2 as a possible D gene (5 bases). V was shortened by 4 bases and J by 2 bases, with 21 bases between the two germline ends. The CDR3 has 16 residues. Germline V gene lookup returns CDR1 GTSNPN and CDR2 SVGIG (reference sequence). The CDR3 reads CAWMNRGSSFPYEQYF. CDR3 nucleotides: TGTGCCTGGATGAACAGAGGGTCCTCATTTCCCTACGAGCAGTACTTC.